The rows below give T cell receptor beta chains drawn from one sample of a study of shared clonotypes between healthy human individuals. Using immunoSEQ multiplex PCR, the repertoire was profiled, and TCRdb retains in-frame clones only, with some absent. The data contain about 600,000 clones, 95% to 96% of them singletons. Sequencing was performed on naive CD8+ T cells sorted from blood. These receptors were taken from a woman younger than 45 in good health. Each CDR3 is given with its conserved first and last residue. Each record gives: J gene, D gene, V gene, clone size, CDR3 protein, CDR3 DNA. D genes are given only for firm matches. Only some rows state a clone size, as once, few, many or a class for expanded clones.

>TRBJ1-1|.|TRBV30|.
CAWSKRGPFRIGGTEAFF
TGTGCCTGGAGTAAACGGGGACCGTTCCGTATCGGGGGCACTGAAGCTTTCTTT
>TRBJ2-1|TRBD2|TRBV19|.
CASSILAGTYNEQFF
TGTGCCAGTAGTATCCTAGCGGGCACTTACAATGAGCAGTTCTTC
>TRBJ2-3|.|TRBV11-2|.
CASSFRRGRTDTQYF
TGTGCCAGCAGCTTCAGGAGGGGGCGCACAGATACGCAGTATTTT
>TRBJ2-1|.|TRBV28|.
CASSLLGNEQFF
TGTGCCAGCAGTTTACTCGGCAATGAGCAGTTCTTC
>TRBJ2-1|.|TRBV27|.
CASSSRTTSYNEQFF
TGTGCCAGCAGTTCCCGGACCACCTCCTACAATGAGCAGTTCTTC
>TRBJ2-7|TRBD1|TRBV14|.
CASSTASDRGFYEQYF
TGTGCCAGCAGTACCGCCTCGGACAGGGGATTCTACGAGCAGTACTTC
>TRBJ2-1|TRBD2|TRBV5-1|.
CASSVTSGEGREQFF
TGCGCCAGCAGCGTAACTAGCGGGGAGGGTAGGGAGCAGTTCTTC
>TRBJ2-1|TRBD2|TRBV13|once
CASSPLAGGPFNEQFF
TGTGCCAGCAGCCCCCTAGCGGGAGGGCCGTTCAATGAGCAGTTCTTC
>TRBJ2-2|.|TRBV5-4|.
CASSPLTSNTGELFF
TGTGCCAGCAGCCCCTTAACTTCGAACACCGGGGAGCTGTTTTTT
>TRBJ2-5|.|TRBV5-4|few
CASSRESEETQYF
TGTGCCAGCTCCCGGGAGTCCGAGGAGACCCAGTACTTC
>TRBJ2-7|.|TRBV27|.
CASSLTPYSLSSYEQYF
TGTGCCAGCAGCCTCACCCCGTACAGTTTGAGCTCCTACGAGCAGTACTTC
>TRBJ2-7|.|TRBV27|.
CASSLFPGNLMSEQYF
TGTGCCAGCAGTTTATTCCCTGGGAATCTTATGTCCGAGCAGTACTTC
>TRBJ2-7|.|TRBV7-9|.
CASSALGGNDEQYF
TGTGCCAGCAGCGCCCTTGGAGGGAACGACGAGCAGTACTTC
>TRBJ2-1|.|TRBV5-1|.
CASSLGRDLSYNEQFF
TGCGCCAGCAGCTTGGGCCGGGATCTTAGCTACAATGAGCAGTTCTTC
>TRBJ2-1|TRBD2|TRBV19|.
CASSMTAGGVYEQFF
TGTGCCAGTAGTATGACGGCGGGAGGTGTATATGAGCAGTTCTTC
>TRBJ1-1|TRBD1|TRBV28|.
CASSSSGTGYDTEAFF
TGTGCCAGCAGTTCCTCCGGGACAGGGTATGACACTGAAGCTTTCTTT
>TRBJ2-1|.|TRBV11-2|.
CASSFQGPQSTFEQFF
TGTGCCAGCAGCTTTCAAGGACCTCAATCTACATTTGAGCAGTTCTTC
>TRBJ2-7|TRBD2|TRBV5-1|.
CASSLGLAGTNEQYF
TGCGCCAGCAGCTTAGGACTAGCGGGGACCAACGAGCAGTACTTC
>TRBJ2-7|.|TRBV7-7|.
CASSLTHSAYEQYF
TGTGCCAGCAGCTTAACTCACAGCGCCTACGAGCAGTACTTC
>TRBJ2-1|TRBD2|TRBV7-9|.
CASSHGTSVLFNEQFF
TGTGCCAGCAGCCATGGGACTAGCGTGCTATTCAATGAGCAGTTCTTC
>TRBJ1-2|TRBD1|TRBV13|.
CASSLGSSGTGYGYTF
TGTGCCAGCAGCTTAGGTAGCAGCGGGACAGGGTATGGCTACACCTTC
>TRBJ2-5|.|TRBV29-1|.
CSVGQEETQYF
TGCAGCGTTGGCCAGGAAGAGACCCAGTACTTC
>TRBJ2-1|.|TRBV13|.
CASSFRRGAYNEQFF
TGTGCCAGCAGCTTTCGACGTGGGGCTTACAATGAGCAGTTCTTC
>TRBJ1-4|.|TRBV30|.
CAWSMGAREKLFF
TGTGCCTGGAGTATGGGGGCGCGAGAAAAACTGTTTTTT